This T cell receptor beta chain was sequenced in a study of T cells in Graves' hyperthyroidism and ophthalmopathy. What was amplified from RNA transcripts were TCR beta CDR3 regions. The study used the HTBI primer set for a first-round RT-PCR of the TCR CDR3. TCRdb called the multiplex PCR reads again in MiXCR, with one record for every CDR3 protein. The sample consists of about 580,000 distinct CDR3 sequences, roughly 50% of them appearing once. The junction had 15 bases not matched to a gene; V was cut back by 6 bases and J by 0 bases. The CDR3 consists of 20 residues. From germline, CDR1 is SNHLY and CDR2 FYNNEI.

The sequenced sample was peripheral blood or thyroid tissue (not recorded which). This sequence originates from a woman younger than 35 with Graves' hyperthyroidism. This chain joins TRBV2 and TRBJ2-6; 9 nucleotides match TRBD1. CDR3 in amino acids: CASSSPGTGNPLSGANVLTF. Here the CDR3 DNA reads TGTGCCAGCAGCTCTCCCGGGACAGGGAACCCCCTCTCTGGGGCCAACGTCCTGACTTTC.